This TCR beta chain was found in a study of post-analysis software for immune sequencing data. Study-level findings and limits: Samples prepared in the same batch strongly co-clustered by F measure. Relative to controls, patients had five TRBV segments at higher frequency, with TRBV5-6, TRBV5-1 and TRBV20-1 among these.

Germline CDR1 and CDR2: SGHTA and FQGNSA. The V and J ends lost 4 bases and 1 base respectively, with 13 bases between them. The CDR3 has 15 residues. Concerning this clonotype: Its target is not known.

Unique molecular identifiers were present in the TCR beta cDNA libraries. TCRdb re-called the PCR reads through MiXCR, storing one row per CDR3 protein. The data contain over 150,000 distinct CDR3 sequences, about 30% of them singletons. This clonotype originated in a girl under 18 with multiple sclerosis. The sequencing input was blood. V is TRBV7-2 and J is TRBJ1-1; no firm D call. CDR3 nucleotide sequence: TGTGCCAGCAGCTCTCTAGGGCTCGGGAACACTGAAGCTTTCTTT. Translating it yields CASSSLGLGNTEAFF.